The 8 T cell receptor beta chains reported below all come from one sample, sequenced in a study of blood T cell repertoires in COVID-19 (dated by TCRdb to about 2020). The library was built by means of the immunoSEQ multiplex PCR assay. TCRdb took this table from immuneACCESS and kept in-frame rearrangements with V and J called. Such tables lack part of the clones; where checked against another copy, unresolved V genes explain under half of the gap, and the rest is unexplained. This sample comprises 150,000 to 200,000 clones, roughly 91% of them detected only once. Of the sample, 3.5% to 4.5% is held by the ten largest clones. The sample consisted of peripheral blood. All receptors come from a human donor in a cohort sampled during active COVID-19.

This sequence joins TRBV27 and TRBJ2-7; D remains unclear. CDR3 length: 16 amino acids. Germline V lookup: CDR1 MNHEY, CDR2 SMNVEV (reference sequence). V shed 4 bases and J shed 5 bases, with 21 bases lying between them. The CDR3: CASSSRIQSTIHEQYF. In DNA form, the CDR3 reads TGTGCCAGCAGTTCCCGAATCCAGTCGACAATCCACGAGCAGTACTTC.

V is TRBV27 and J is TRBJ2-5; D is possibly TRBD1 (6 bases). Trimming removed 9 bases at V and 3 bases at J, with 20 bases between. The CDR3 spans 15 residues. Germline CDR1 MNHEY, CDR2 SMNVEV (reference sequence). The CDR3 DNA reads as TGTGCCAGTTCGTTAGGGGGAAAGTACAAAGAGACCCAGTACTTC. Encoded protein: CASSLGGKYKETQYF.

This clone occurred a few times. The chain carries TRBV6-6 and TRBJ2-1, with a weak D call TRBD2 (6 bases). The CDR3 covers 13 residues. The V gene's germline CDR1 is MNHNY and CDR2 SVGAGI (reference sequence). V dropped 5 bases and J dropped 6 bases, with 11 bases sitting between them. This CDR3 is CASSPGTLNEQFF. The CDR3 DNA reads as TGTGCCAGCAGTCCCGGGACTCTCAATGAGCAGTTCTTC.

The chain joins TRBV18 to TRBJ1-1, with 9 bases fitting TRBD1. The germline CDR1 and CDR2 sequences are KGHSH and LQKENI. This CDR3 contains 17 residues. With 4 bases clipped from V and 2 bases from J, the junction kept 11 bases outside the gene matches. The CDR3 spells CASSLAGTGSFNTEAFF. The CDR3 bases are TGTGCCAGCTCACTAGCCGGGACAGGGAGTTTTAACACTGAAGCTTTCTTT. Supplemented by reference TRBV18 and TRBJ1-1, the full variable domain reads NAGVMQNPRHLVRRRGQEARLRCSPMKGHSHVYWYRQLPEEGLKFMVYLQKENIIDESGMPKERFSAEFPKEGPSILRIQQVVRGDSAAYFCASSLAGTGSFNTEAFFGQGTRLTVV.

Of note for this clone: The sample holds other DNA sequences that translate to the same CDR3. The genes are TRBV28 and TRBJ2-7; weak D call: TRBD2 (6 bases). This CDR3 has 13 residues. Germline-derived CDR1 and CDR2 are MDHEN and SYDVKM. Trimming cost V 2 bases and J 1 base, with 6 bases left between them. CDR3 in DNA: TGTGCCAGCAGTTTAGGGACTTCCTACGAGCAGTACTTC. Translating it yields CASSLGTSYEQYF.

This clone has only one observation. The junction departs from germline at one end; a sequencing error may be responsible. The chain is built from TRBV6-1 and TRBJ2-1; weak D call: TRBD2 (5 bases). The CDR3 runs 16 residues. Looked up from germline, CDR1 is MNHNS and CDR2 is SASEGT. The CDR3 DNA follows: TGTGCCAGCAGAGAAGGACTTTCCAGCTCCTACAATGAGCAGTTCTTC. Translating gives CASREGLSSSYNEQFF.

The J gene is TRBJ1-2, the V gene TRBV10-2, with no clear D. The CDR3 has 13 residues. Germline CDR1 is WSHSY and CDR2 is SAAADI. The V end was cut by 2 bases, the J end by 4 bases, with 8 bases between. The CDR3 protein is CASSEAGGYGYTF. For the CDR3, the DNA is TGCGCCAGCAGTGAGGCGGGCGGCTATGGCTACACCTTC.

The chain couples TRBV30 to TRBJ1-2; D is unclear. The CDR3 runs 13 residues. The germline gives CDR1 GTSNPN, CDR2 SVGIG (reference sequence). The V and J ends lost 0 bases and 9 bases respectively, with 14 bases between them. The CDR3 coding sequence is TGTGCCTGGAGTGTCCCGGGCGGGAGGAGCTACACCTTC. Translating gives CAWSVPGGRSYTF. Drawing the rest from reference TRBV30 and TRBJ1-2, the complete variable domain is SQTIHQWPATLVQPVGSPLSLECTVEGTSNPNLYWYRQAAGRGLQLLFYSVGIGQISSEVPQNLSASRPQDRQFILSSKKLLLSDSGFYLCAWSVPGGRSYTFGSGTRLTVV.